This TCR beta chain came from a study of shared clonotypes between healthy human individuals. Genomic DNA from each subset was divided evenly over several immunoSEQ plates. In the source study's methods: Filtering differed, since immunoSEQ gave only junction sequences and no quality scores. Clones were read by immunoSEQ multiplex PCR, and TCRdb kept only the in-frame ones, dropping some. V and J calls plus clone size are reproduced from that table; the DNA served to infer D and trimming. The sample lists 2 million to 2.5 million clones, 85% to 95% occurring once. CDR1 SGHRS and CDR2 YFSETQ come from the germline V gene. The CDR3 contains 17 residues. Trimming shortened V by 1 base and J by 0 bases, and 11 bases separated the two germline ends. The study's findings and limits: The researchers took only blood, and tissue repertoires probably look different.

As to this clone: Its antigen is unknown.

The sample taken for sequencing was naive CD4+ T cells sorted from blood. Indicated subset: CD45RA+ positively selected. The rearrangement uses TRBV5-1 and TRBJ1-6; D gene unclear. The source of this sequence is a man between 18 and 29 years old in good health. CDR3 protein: CASSLRPESSYNSPLHF. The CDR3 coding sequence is TGCGCCAGCAGCTTGCGACCGGAAAGCTCCTATAATTCACCCCTCCACTTT.